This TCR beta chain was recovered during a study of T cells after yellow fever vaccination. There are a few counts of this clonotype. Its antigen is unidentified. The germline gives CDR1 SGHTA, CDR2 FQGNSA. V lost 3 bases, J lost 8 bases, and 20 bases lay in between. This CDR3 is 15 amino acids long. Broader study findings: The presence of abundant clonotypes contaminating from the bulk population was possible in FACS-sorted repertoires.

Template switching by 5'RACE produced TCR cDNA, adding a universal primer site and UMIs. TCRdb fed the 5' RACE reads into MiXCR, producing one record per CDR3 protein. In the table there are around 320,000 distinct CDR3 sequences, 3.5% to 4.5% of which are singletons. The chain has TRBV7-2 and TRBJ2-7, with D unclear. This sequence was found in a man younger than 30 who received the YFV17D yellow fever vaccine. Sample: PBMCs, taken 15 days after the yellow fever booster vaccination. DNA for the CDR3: TGTGCCAGCAGCTTGTTACAATCGCGACCGCTGAAGCAGTACTTC. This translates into CASSLLQSRPLKQYF. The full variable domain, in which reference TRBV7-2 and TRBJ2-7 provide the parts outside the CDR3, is GAGVSQSPSNKVTEKGKDVELRCDPISGHTALYWYRQSLGQGLEFLIYFQGNSAPDKSGLPSDRFSAERTGGSVSTLTIQRTQQEDSAVYLCASSLLQSRPLKQYFGPGTRLTVT.